This TCR beta chain was recovered during a study of blood T cell repertoires in COVID-19. Study context: COVID-19 samples, acute and convalescent, were from the United States, Italy and Spain.

Authors' methods: Cell counts per sample came from amplifying reference gene primers. Assay: immunoSEQ multiplex PCR; the TCRdb copy retains only in-frame clones and omits some. D and trimming come from the DNA, and the V and J calls and clone size come from that table. In the table there are about 46,000 clones, 88% of which are singletons. The specimen sequenced was peripheral blood. The receptor's source is a man aged 45 to 65 with active COVID-19.

The CDR3 loop is CAISAHLGENTEAFF. CDR3 DNA: TGTGCCATCAGTGCCCATCTGGGAGAAAACACTGAAGCTTTCTTT. The genes are TRBV10-3 and TRBJ1-1; D gene ambiguous. V gave up 4 bases and J gave up 2 bases, with 14 bases separating them. The CDR3 runs 15 residues. Germline CDR1 and CDR2: ENHRY and SYGVKD.